This TCR beta chain is from a study of technical replicates of blood from four donors. Sequencing was performed with immunoSEQ multiplex PCR; in TCRdb, only in-frame clones are kept and a portion is missing. The sample has over 70,000 clones, roughly 92% seen once; the top ten hold around 0.37%. Trimming removed 3 bases from V and 7 bases from J, with 13 bases in between. The CDR3 covers 13 residues. The germline gives CDR1 MNHEY, CDR2 SMNVEV (reference sequence). The sequencing input was T cells isolated from PBMCs. This TCR derives from a human donor in good health. V gene TRBV27 combines with J gene TRBJ2-7; D perhaps matches TRBD2 (7 bases). The CDR3 is CASSFRGAGEQYF. The CDR3 DNA reads as TGTGCCAGCAGTTTTCGGGGGGCAGGAGAGCAGTACTTC.